This T cell receptor (beta chain) derives from a study of blood T cell repertoires in COVID-19. The wider study: Acute and convalescent COVID-19 samples came from the United States, Italy and Spain. Nucleic acid was either cDNA or gDNA, and it came from T cells, B-cell-depleted T cells, or PBMCs.

A Seattle source enrolled patients during active infection and followed them longitudinally. Original analysis: Amplifying reference gene primers gave estimates of nucleated cell counts. Assay: immunoSEQ multiplex PCR; the TCRdb copy retains only in-frame clones and omits some. That table gives V, J and clone size, and the DNA gave D and trimming. The top ten hold approximately 9.3% of the sample, which has fewer than 350,000 clones, approximately 88% seen once. The sequenced material came from peripheral blood. The receptor's source is a man aged 30 to 45 with COVID-19, enrolled during active disease.

The CDR3 DNA sequence: TGCGCCAGCAGCCAAGGCCCTACAACTAATGAAAAACTGTTTTTT. It encodes CASSQGPTTNEKLFF. The chain carries TRBV4-1 and TRBJ1-4; D is unresolved. Trimming left V 1 base short and J 0 bases short, with 6 bases between. This CDR3 has 15 amino acids. The germline V gene has CDR1 MGHRA and CDR2 YSYEKL.